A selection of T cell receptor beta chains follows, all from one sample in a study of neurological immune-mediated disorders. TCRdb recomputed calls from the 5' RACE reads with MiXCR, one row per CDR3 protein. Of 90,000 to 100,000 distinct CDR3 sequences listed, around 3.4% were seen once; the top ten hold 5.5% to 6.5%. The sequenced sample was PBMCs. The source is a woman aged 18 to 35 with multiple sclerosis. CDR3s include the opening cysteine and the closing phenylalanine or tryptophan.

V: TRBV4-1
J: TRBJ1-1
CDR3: CASSPETGVGTEAFF

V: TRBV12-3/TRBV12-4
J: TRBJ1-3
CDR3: CASLPRGFGNTIYF

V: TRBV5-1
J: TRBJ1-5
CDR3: CASSLTGENQPQHF

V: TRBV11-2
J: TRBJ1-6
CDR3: CASSRLKGGVDNSPLHF

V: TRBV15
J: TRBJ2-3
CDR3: CATSRGKNTDTQYF

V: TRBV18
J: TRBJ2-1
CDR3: CASSPGSPRDGEQFF

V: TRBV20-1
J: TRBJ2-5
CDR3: CSARSGLAGQETQYF

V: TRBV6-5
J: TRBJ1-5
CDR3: CASSNMGGYQPQHF

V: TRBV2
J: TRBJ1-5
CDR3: CASSADWPDQPQHF

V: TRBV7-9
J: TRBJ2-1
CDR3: CASSNQHGGEQFF

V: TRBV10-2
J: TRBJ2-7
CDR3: CASSEAPGAGEQYF

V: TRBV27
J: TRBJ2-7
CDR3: CASSPWTGDYEQYF

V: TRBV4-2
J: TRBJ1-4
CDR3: CASSQDRSWRYEKLFF

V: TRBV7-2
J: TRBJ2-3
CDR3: CASSLVFMRADTQYF

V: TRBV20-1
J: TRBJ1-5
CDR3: CSASERRGSNQPQHF